This note documents a single T cell receptor (beta chain) sequence. What it binds is unknown. 60 Vbeta and 13 Jbeta primers were used in PCR. Study processing details: Roughly 80 million unique TCR beta chains, 9 million to 14 million shared, were counted in a later analysis. Using immunoSEQ multiplex PCR, the repertoire was profiled, and TCRdb retains in-frame clones only, with some absent. Clonal size and the V and J genes are those of that table, whereas D and trimming came from the DNA. Here the sample spans 87,000 or so clones, 75% to 85% being singletons. Germline-derived CDR1 and CDR2 are SNHLY and FYNNEI. The V segment lost 3 bases and the J segment 8 bases; nucleotides outside the gene matches: 6. The CDR3 spans 14 residues. The sample is drawn from a study of cytomegalovirus exposure and HLA in healthy donors. General study results and limits: Generally TCR sequences proved uncommon, though certain public TCRs appeared in numerous donors.

Donors consisted of healthy bone marrow donors. The TCR sequence derives from a woman in her thirties or forties in good health and CMV-seronegative. The sample taken for sequencing was PBMCs. This rearrangement joins TRBV2 to TRBJ2-2, with 7 bases lining up with TRBD2. For the CDR3, the DNA is TGTGCCAGCAGTGAGGGACTACTCAGGGGGGAGCTGTTTTTT. Its protein product is CASSEGLLRGELFF.